The source of this T cell receptor (beta chain) is a study of T-cell memory formation after mild COVID-19. MiXCR was run by TCRdb on the 5' RACE reads, yielding one entry per CDR3 protein. This repertoire shows 200,000 or so distinct CDR3 sequences, about 17% found once; its top ten account for around 2.4%. The CDR3 extends over 13 amino acids. CDR1 LNHDA and CDR2 SQIVND come from the germline V gene (reference sequence). Trimming left V 6 bases short and J 0 bases short, with 8 bases between. This clonotype was observed a few times. This receptor was taken from an adult woman who had mild COVID-19 (a few samples of this study predate the infection). Cell type and time point are not known. This rearrangement joins TRBV19 to TRBJ1-1; D ambiguous. Sequencing input: PBMCs or a T cell subset sorted from them (not recorded which). The CDR3 sequence: CASSNTVNTEAFF. DNA for the CDR3: TGTGCCAGTAGCAATACAGTGAACACTGAAGCTTTCTTT.